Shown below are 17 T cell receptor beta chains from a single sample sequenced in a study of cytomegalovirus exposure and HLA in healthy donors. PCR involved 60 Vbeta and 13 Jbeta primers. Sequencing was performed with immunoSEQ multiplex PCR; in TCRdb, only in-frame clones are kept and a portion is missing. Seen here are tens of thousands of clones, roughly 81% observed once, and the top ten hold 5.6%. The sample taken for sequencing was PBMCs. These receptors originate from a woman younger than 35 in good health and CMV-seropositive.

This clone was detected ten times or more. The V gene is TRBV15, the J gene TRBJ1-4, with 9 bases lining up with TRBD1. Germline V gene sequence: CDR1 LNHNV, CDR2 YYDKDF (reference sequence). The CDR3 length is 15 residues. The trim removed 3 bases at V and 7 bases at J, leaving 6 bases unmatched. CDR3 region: CATSSWRGQGEKLFF. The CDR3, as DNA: TGTGCCACCAGCAGCTGGAGGGGACAGGGTGAAAAACTGTTTTTT.

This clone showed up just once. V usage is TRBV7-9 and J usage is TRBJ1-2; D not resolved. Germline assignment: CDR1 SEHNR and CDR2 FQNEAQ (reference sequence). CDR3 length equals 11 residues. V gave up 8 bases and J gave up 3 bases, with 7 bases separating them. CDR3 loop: CASGEDYGYTF. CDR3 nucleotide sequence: TGTGCCAGCGGAGAAGACTATGGCTACACCTTC.

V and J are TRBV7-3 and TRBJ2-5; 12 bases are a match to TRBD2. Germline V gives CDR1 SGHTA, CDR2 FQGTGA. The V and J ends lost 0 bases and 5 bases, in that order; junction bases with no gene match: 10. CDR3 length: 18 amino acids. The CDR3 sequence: CASSLTVTSGGRGETQYF. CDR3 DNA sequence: TGTGCCAGCAGCTTAACGGTGACTAGCGGGGGCCGCGGTGAGACCCAGTACTTC.

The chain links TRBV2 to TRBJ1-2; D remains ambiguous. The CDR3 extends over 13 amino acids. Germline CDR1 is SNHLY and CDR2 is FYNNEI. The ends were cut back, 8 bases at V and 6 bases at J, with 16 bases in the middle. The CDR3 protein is CASRGTKVDGYTF. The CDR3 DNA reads TGTGCCAGCCGCGGTACGAAGGTCGATGGCTACACCTTC.

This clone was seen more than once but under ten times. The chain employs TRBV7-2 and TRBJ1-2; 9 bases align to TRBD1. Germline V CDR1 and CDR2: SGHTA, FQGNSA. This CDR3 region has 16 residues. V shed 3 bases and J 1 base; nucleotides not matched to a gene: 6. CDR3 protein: CASSFGQGLVNYGYTF. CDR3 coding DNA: TGTGCCAGCAGCTTCGGACAGGGGTTGGTTAACTATGGCTACACCTTC.

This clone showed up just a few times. The CDR3 DNA reads TGTGCCAGCAGTCCCCTCCGACGTACAGGGGGGCGAACTGAAGCTTTCTTT. Translated: CASSPLRRTGGRTEAFF. The chain joins TRBV27 to TRBJ1-1; 8 nucleotides agree with TRBD1. Germline-derived CDR1 and CDR2 are MNHEY and SMNVEV (reference sequence). The CDR3 totals 17 residues. V shed 5 bases, J shed 5 bases, and the junction held 16 bases outside the gene matches.

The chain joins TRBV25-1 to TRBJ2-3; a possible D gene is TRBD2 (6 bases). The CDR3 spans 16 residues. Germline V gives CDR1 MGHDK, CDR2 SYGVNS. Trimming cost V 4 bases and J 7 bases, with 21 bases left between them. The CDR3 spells CASSVQTSLASNTQYF. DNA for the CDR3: TGTGCCAGCAGTGTCCAGACTTCCCTAGCGTCGAATACGCAGTATTTT.

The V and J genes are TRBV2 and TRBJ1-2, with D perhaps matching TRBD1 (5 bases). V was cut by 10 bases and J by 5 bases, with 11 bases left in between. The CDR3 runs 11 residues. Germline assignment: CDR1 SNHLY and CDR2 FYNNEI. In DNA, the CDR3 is TGTGCCAACTCGGGGGGGTATGGCTACACCTTC. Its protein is CANSGGYGYTF.

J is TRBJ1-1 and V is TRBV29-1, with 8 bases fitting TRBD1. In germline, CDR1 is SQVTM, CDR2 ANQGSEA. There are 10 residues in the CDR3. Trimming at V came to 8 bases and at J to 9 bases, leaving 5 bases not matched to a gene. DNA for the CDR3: TGCAGCTTCGGACAGGGTCAAGCTTTCTTT. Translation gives CSFGQGQAFF.

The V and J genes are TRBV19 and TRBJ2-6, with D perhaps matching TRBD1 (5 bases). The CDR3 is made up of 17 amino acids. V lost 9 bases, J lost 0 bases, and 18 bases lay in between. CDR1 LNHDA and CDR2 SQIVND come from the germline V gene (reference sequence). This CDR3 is CASQRTWQLSGANVLTF. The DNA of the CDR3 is TGTGCCAGCCAAAGGACATGGCAGCTCTCTGGGGCCAACGTCCTGACTTTC.

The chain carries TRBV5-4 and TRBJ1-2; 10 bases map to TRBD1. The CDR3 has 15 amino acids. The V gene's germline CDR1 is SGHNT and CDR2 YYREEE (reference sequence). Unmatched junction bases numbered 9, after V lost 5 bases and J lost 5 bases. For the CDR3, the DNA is TGTGCCAGCAGGACCGGGACAGGGGATAGTTATGGCTACACCTTC. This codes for CASRTGTGDSYGYTF. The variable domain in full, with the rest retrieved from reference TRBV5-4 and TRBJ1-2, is ETGVTQSPTHLIKTRGQQVTLRCSSQSGHNTVSWYQQALGQGPQFIFQYYREEENGRGNFPPRFSGLQFPNYSSELNVNALELDDSALYLCASRTGTGDSYGYTFGSGTRLTVV.

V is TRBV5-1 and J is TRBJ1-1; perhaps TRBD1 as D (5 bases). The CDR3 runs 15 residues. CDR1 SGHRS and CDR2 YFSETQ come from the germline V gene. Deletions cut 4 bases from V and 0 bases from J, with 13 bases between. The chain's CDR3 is CASSPTGFMNTEAFF. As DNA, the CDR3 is TGCGCCAGCAGCCCAACAGGATTCATGAACACTGAAGCTTTCTTT. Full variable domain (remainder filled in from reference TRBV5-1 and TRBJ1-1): KAGVTQTPRYLIKTRGQQVTLSCSPISGHRSVSWYQQTPGQGLQFLFEYFSETQRNKGNFPGRFSGRQFSNSRSEMNVSTLELGDSALYLCASSPTGFMNTEAFFGQGTRLTVV.

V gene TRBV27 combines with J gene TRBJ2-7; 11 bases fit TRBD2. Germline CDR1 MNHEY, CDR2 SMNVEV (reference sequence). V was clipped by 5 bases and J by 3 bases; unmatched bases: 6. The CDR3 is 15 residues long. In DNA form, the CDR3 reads TGTGCCAGCAGTCCAAAACTAGCGGGAGTCTACGAGCAGTACTTC. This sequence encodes CASSPKLAGVYEQYF.

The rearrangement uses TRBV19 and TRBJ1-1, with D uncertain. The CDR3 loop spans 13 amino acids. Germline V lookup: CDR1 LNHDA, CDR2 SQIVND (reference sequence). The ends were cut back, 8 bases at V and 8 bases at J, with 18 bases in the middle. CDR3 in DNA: TGTGCCAGTCGTTGGATGACTCACCGGGAAGCTTTCTTT. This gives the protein CASRWMTHREAFF.

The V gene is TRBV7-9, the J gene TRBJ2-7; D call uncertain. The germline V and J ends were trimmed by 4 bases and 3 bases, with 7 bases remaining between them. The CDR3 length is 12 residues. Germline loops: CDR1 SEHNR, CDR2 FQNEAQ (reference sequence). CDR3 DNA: TGTGCCAGCAGCTCAAGCCTCTACGAGCAGTACTTC. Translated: CASSSSLYEQYF.

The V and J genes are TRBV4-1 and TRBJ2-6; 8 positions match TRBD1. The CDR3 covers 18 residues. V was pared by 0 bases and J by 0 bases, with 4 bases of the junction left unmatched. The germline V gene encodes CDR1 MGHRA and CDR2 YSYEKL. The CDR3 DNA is TGCGCCAGCAGCCAAGAGGGACAGGACACCTCTGGGGCCAACGTCCTGACTTTC. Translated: CASSQEGQDTSGANVLTF.

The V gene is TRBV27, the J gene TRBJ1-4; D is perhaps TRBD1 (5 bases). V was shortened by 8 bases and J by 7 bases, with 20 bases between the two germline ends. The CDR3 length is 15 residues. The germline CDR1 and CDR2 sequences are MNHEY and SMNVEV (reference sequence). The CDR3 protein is CASGQDYGGFEKLFF. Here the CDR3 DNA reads TGTGCCAGCGGGCAGGACTATGGGGGTTTTGAAAAACTGTTTTTT.